The following is a T cell receptor (beta chain) sequence with its context. The data were obtained in a study of OX40 agonist ivuxolimab in advanced cancers. Sequenced by immunoSEQ multiplex PCR; TCRdb stores in-frame clones only, minus some. This sample has 50,000 to 75,000 clones; about nine tenths occur once, and the top ten carry approximately 0.37%. V gave up 1 base and J gave up 8 bases; unmatched junction bases: 6. Germline assignment: CDR1 SGHVS and CDR2 FNYEAQ. The CDR3 length is 14 residues. Material: CD4+ or CD8+ T cells sorted from blood, obtained in a trial of the OX40 agonist ivuxolimab. This chain joins TRBV7-6 and TRBJ1-2; the match to TRBD1 covers 8 bases. This receptor was taken from an adult with an advanced solid tumor such as melanoma, head and neck, liver or kidney cancer. Here the CDR3 reads CASSLGQGAQGYTF. The CDR3 coding sequence is TGTGCCAGCAGCTTAGGTCAGGGGGCGCAGGGCTACACCTTC.